This T cell receptor (beta chain) derives from a study of cytomegalovirus exposure and HLA in healthy donors. PCR amplification relied on 60 Vbeta primers (plus 13 Jbeta primers). Produced via immunoSEQ multiplex PCR; TCRdb's table is partial and in-frame only. Among some 20,000 clones listed, about 77% were seen once. This CDR3 contains 13 residues. The V end was cut by 0 bases, the J end by 4 bases, with 9 bases between. Germline V gene data show CDR1 as GTSNPN and CDR2 as SVGIG (reference sequence). The source is a man between 18 and 29 years old in good health and CMV-seronegative. The chain is built from TRBV30 and TRBJ1-1; D is perhaps TRBD1 (5 bases). Sequencing used PBMCs. The CDR3 region is CAWSVQRGTEAFF. Here the CDR3 DNA reads TGTGCCTGGAGTGTACAAAGGGGCACTGAAGCTTTCTTT.